This T cell receptor (beta chain) comes out of a study of CD8 T cells in ankylosing spondylitis. Whole-study findings and limits: Characteristic of ankylosing spondylitis blood, it appeared, was a TCR beta motif comprising eight highly homologous variants.

In the case of this clonotype: The antigen remains undetermined.

The authors made TCR beta libraries by quantitative 5'-RACE with molecular barcodes. TCRdb processed the 5' RACE reads anew with MiXCR; each CDR3 protein has one entry. Here the sample spans roughly 700,000 distinct CDR3 sequences, around 20% being singletons. This receptor was identified in a male donor with ankylosing spondylitis. Source material: blood, either unsorted or a sorted T cell fraction (not recorded which).

CDR3 DNA sequence: TGTGCCAGCAGTCCCCCTCTAGGGACTAGCGGGAGCGGGGTCTTTAATGAGCAGTTCTTC. It yields the protein CASSPPLGTSGSGVFNEQFF. The genes are TRBV12-3 or TRBV12-4 and TRBJ2-1; 14 nucleotides align to TRBD2. The ends lost 5 bases at V and 7 bases at J; junction bases unmatched: 19. The CDR3 totals 20 residues.